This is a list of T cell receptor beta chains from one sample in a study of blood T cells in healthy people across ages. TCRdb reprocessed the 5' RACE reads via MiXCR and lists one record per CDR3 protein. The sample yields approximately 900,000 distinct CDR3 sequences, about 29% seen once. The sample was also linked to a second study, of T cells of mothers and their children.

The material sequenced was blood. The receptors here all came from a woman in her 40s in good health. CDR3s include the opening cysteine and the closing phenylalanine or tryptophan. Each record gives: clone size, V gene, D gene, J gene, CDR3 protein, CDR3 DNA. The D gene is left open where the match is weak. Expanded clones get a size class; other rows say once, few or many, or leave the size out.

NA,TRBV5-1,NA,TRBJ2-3,CASSRAGFPDTQYF,TGCGCCAGCAGCAGGGCCGGGTTTCCAGATACGCAGTATTTT
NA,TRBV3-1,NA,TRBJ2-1,CASSQGYDTYNEQFF,TGTGCCAGCAGCCAGGGGTATGACACATACAATGAGCAGTTCTTC
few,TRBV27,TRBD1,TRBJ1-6,CASSRQGAGISPLHF,TGTGCCAGCAGTAGACAGGGAGCGGGGATTTCACCCCTCCACTTT
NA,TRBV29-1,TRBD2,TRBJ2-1,CSVRLADHKGGQFF,TGCAGCGTAAGACTAGCAGACCATAAGGGTGGGCAGTTCTTC
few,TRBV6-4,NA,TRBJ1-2,CASSEGGSNYGYTF,TGTGCCAGCAGTGAAGGCGGAAGCAACTATGGCTACACCTTC
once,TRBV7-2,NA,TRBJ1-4,CASSLDRTSYLFF,TGTGCCAGCAGCCTCGATCGGACATCTTATCTGTTTTTT
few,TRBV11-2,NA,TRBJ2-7,CASSSIRFSYEQYF,TGTGCCAGCAGCTCCATCCGGTTCTCCTACGAGCAGTACTTC
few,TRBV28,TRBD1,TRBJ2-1,CASSLYRGAAKHEQFF,TGTGCCAGCAGTCTTTACAGGGGGGCTGCCAAGCATGAGCAGTTCTTC
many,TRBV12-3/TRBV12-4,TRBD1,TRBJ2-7,CASSLGGQVNEQYF,TGTGCCAGCAGTTTAGGGGGACAGGTCAACGAGCAGTACTTC
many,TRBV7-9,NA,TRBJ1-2,CASSPNAGNYGYTF,TGTGCCAGCAGCCCAAACGCGGGTAACTATGGCTACACCTTC
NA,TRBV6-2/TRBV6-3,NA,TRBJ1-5,CASSYLGGRNQPQHF,TGTGCCAGCAGTTACTTAGGCGGTCGCAATCAGCCCCAGCATTTT
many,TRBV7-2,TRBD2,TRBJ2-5,CASSYQRSGGETQYF,TGTGCCAGCAGCTACCAAAGGAGCGGGGGTGAGACCCAGTACTTC
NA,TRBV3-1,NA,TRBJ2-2,CASSQEGLSTGELFF,TGTGCCAGCAGCCAAGAAGGCCTCAGCACCGGGGAGCTGTTTTTT
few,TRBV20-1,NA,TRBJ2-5,CSASNPIGANEQYF,TGCAGTGCTAGTAATCCGATAGGGGCCAATGAGCAGTACTTC
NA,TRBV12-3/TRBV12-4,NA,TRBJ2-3,CASSRNRAGRTDTQYF,TGTGCCAGCAGCCGAAACCGAGCGGGTCGCACAGATACGCAGTATTTT
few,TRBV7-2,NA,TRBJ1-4,CASSRRSEEKLFF,TGTGCCAGCAGCCGCAGATCGGAGGAAAAACTGTTTTTT
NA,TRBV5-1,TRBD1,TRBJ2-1,CASTQGQDSYNEQFF,TGCGCCAGCACTCAAGGACAGGACTCCTACAATGAGCAGTTCTTC
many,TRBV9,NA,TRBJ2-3,CASSVEAEVTDTQYF,TGTGCCAGCAGCGTAGAAGCGGAGGTCACAGATACGCAGTATTTT
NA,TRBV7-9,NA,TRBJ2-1,CASSLVYVWQGPANGDEKFF,TGTGCTAGCAGCTTAGTTTACGTCTGGCAGGGACCAGCGAACGGGGATGAGAAGTTCTTC
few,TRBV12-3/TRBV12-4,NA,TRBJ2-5,CASSFSAQETQYF,TGTGCCAGCAGTTTTTCGGCTCAAGAGACCCAGTACTTC
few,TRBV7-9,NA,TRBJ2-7,CASSLPGGASYEQYF,TGTGCCAGCAGCTTACCTGGGGGGGCGAGCTACGAGCAGTACTTC